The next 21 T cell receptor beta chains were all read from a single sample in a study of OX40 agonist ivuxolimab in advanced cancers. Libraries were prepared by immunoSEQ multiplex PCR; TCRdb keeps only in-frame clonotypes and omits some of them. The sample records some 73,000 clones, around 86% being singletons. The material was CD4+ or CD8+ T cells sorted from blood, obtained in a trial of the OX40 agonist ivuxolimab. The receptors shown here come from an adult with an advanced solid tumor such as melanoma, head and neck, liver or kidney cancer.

CDR3 DNA sequence: TGTGCCAGCAGTCTCGCCGGGACAACTGGAAACACCATATATTTT. Its protein product is CASSLAGTTGNTIYF. J is TRBJ1-3 and V is TRBV9; TRBD1 is a possible D gene (6 bases). V was trimmed by 5 bases and J by 2 bases, leaving 14 bases between them. The germline V gene encodes CDR1 SGDLS and CDR2 YYNGEE. This CDR3 is 15 amino acids long. The whole variable domain, remainder taken from reference TRBV9 and TRBJ1-3, is DSGVTQTPKHLITATGQRVTLRCSPRSGDLSVYWYQQSLDQGLQFLIQYYNGEERAKGNILERFSAQQFPDLHSELNLSSLELGDSALYFCASSLAGTTGNTIYFGEGSWLTVV.

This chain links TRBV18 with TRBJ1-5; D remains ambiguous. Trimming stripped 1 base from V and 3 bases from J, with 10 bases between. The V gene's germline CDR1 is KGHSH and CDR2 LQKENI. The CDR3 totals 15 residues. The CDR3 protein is CASSPRSSYNQPQHF. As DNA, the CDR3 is TGTGCCAGCTCACCACGTTCCAGCTACAATCAGCCCCAGCATTTT.

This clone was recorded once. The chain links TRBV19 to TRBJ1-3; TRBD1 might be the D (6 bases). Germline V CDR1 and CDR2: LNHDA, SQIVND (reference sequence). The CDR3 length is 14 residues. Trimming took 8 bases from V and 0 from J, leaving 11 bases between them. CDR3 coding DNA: TGTGCCAGTGGGGGCAGCTACTCTGGAAACACCATATATTTT. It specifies CASGGSYSGNTIYF.

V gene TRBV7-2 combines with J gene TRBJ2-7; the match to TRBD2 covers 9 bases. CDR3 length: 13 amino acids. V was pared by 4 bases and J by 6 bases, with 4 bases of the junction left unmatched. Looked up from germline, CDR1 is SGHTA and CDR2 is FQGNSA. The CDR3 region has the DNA TGTGCCAGCAGCTCTAGCGGGACGGGCGAGCAGTACTTC. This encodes CASSSSGTGEQYF.

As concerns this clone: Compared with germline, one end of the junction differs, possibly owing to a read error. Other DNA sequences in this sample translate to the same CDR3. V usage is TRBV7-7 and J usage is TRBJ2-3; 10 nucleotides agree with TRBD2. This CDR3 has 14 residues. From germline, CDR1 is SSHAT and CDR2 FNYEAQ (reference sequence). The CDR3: CASGSGRPTDTQYF. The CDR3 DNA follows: TGCGCCAGTGGTAGCGGGAGGCCCACAGATACGCAGTATTTT. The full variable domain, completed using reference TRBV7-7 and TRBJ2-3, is GAGVSQSPRYKVTKRGQDVTLRCDPISSHATLYWYQQALGQGPEFLTYFNYEAQPDKSGLPSDRFSAERPEGSISTLTIQRTEQRDSAMYRCASGSGRPTDTQYFGPGTRLTVL.

CDR3 DNA sequence: TGTGCCAGCAGTTTTGAGGGGAACTATGGCTACACCTTC. Translation: CASSFEGNYGYTF. The rearrangement links TRBV27 to TRBJ1-2, with D possibly matching TRBD1 (5 bases). Germline lookup yields CDR1 MNHEY and CDR2 SMNVEV (reference sequence). This CDR3 is 13 amino acids long. V was trimmed by 3 bases and J by 2 bases, leaving 7 bases between them.

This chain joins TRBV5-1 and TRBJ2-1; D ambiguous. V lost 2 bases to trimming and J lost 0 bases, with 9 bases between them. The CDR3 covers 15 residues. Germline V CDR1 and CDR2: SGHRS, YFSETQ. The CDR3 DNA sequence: TGCGCCAGCAGCTTAATGCTGAGCTCCTACAATGAGCAGTTCTTC. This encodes CASSLMLSSYNEQFF.

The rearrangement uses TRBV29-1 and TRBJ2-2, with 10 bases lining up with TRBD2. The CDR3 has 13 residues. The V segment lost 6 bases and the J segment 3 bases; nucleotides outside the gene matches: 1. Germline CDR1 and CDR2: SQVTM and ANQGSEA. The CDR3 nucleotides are TGCAGCGTCGGGACTAGCGACACCGGGGAGCTGTTTTTT. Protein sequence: CSVGTSDTGELFF.

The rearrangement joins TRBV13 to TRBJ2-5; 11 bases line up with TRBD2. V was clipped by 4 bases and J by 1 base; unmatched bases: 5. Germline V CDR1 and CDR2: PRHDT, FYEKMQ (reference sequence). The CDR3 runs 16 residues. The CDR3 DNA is TGTGCCAGCAGCTACCCCGGGACTAGCGGCCAAGAGACCCAGTACTTC. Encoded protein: CASSYPGTSGQETQYF.

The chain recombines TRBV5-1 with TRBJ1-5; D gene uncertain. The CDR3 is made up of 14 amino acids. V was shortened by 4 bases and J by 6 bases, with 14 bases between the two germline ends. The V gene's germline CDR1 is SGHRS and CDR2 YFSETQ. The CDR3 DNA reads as TGCGCCAGCAGCGACGGCCGGGCGGGTCAGCCCCAGCATTTT. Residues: CASSDGRAGQPQHF.

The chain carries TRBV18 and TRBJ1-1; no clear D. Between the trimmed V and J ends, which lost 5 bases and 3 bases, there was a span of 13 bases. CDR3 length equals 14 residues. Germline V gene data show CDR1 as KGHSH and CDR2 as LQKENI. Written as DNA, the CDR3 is TGTGCCAGCTCAGCTCTCGACACCTACACTGAAGCTTTCTTT. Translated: CASSALDTYTEAFF.

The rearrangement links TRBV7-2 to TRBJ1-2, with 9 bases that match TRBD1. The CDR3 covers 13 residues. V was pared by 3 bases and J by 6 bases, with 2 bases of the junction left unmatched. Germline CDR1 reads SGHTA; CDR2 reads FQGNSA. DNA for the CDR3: TGTGCCAGCAGCTTTCGGACAGGGGATGGCTACACCTTC. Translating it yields CASSFRTGDGYTF.

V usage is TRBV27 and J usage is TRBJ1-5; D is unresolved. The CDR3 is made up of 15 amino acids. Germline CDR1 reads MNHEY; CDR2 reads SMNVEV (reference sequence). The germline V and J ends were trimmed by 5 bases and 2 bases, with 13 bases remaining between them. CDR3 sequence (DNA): TGTGCCAGCAGTCCCTCCCCGGGAGGCAATCAGCCCCAGCATTTT. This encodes CASSPSPGGNQPQHF.

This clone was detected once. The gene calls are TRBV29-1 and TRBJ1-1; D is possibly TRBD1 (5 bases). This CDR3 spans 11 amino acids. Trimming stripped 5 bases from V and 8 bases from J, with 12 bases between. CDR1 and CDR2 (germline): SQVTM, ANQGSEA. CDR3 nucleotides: TGCAGCGTTCCGGGGGTCTCGGAAGCTTTCTTT. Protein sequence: CSVPGVSEAFF.

In DNA, the CDR3 is TGCGCCAGCAGCGCTAACCCAGCGAGCGGCGAGCAGTACTTC. This encodes CASSANPASGEQYF. This sequence joins TRBV5-1 and TRBJ2-7; possibly TRBD2 for D (5 bases). The CDR3 has 14 amino acids. The V end lost 4 bases, the J end lost 6 bases, and 17 bases lay between the germline ends. From germline, CDR1 is SGHRS and CDR2 YFSETQ.

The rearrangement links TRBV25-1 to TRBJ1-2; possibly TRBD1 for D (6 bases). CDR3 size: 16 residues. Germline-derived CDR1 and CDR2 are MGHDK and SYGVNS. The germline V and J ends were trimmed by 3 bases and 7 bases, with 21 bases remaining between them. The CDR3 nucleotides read TGTGCCAGCAGTGACTTGGGAGGACAGAGTACTTCTGGCTACACCTTC. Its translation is CASSDLGGQSTSGYTF.

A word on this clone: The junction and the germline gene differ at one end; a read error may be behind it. Written as DNA, the CDR3 is TGTGCCAGCTTTCCGGCTAGCTCCCACAATGAGCAGTTCTTC. It translates to CASFPASSHNEQFF. This chain connects TRBV28 to TRBJ2-1, with D possibly matching TRBD2 (5 bases). This CDR3 comprises 14 residues. From germline, CDR1 is MDHEN and CDR2 SYDVKM.

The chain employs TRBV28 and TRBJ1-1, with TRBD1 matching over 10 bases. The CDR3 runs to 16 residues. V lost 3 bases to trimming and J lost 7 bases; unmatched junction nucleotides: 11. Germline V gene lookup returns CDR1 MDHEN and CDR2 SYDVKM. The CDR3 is CASSFPAGTGEGEAFF. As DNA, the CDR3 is TGTGCCAGCAGTTTCCCTGCCGGGACAGGGGAGGGTGAAGCTTTCTTT.

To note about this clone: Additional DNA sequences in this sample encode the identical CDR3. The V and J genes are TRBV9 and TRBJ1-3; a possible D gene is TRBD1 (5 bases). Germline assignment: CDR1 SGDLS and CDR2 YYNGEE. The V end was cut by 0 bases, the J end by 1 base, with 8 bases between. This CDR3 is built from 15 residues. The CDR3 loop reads CASSVGGVSGNTIYF. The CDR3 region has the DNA TGTGCCAGCAGCGTAGGGGGGGTATCTGGAAACACCATATATTTT.

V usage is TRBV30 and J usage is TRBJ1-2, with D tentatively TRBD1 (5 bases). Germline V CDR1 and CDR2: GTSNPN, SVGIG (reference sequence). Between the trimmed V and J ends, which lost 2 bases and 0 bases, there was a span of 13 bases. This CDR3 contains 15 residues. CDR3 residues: CAWSRSPGANYGYTF. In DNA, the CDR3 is TGTGCCTGGAGTCGGAGCCCGGGGGCTAACTATGGCTACACCTTC.

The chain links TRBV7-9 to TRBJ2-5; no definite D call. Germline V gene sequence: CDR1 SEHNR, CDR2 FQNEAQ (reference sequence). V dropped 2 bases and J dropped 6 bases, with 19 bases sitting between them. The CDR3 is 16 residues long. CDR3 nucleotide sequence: TGTGCCAGCAGCTTAAGTACCGTCGAAAACACTCAGACCCAGTACTTC. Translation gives CASSLSTVENTQTQYF.